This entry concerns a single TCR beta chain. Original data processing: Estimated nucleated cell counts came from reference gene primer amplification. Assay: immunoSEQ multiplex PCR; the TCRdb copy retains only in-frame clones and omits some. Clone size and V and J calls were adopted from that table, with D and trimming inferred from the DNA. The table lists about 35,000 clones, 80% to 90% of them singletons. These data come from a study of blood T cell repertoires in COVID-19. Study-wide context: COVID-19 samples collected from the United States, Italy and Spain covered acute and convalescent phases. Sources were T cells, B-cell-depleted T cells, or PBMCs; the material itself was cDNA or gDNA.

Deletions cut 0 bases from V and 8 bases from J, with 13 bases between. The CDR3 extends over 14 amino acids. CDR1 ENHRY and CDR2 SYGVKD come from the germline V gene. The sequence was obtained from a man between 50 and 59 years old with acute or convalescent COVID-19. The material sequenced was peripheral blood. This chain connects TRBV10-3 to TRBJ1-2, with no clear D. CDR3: CAISESGEVWGYTF. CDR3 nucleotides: TGTGCCATCAGTGAGTCCGGGGAGGTTTGGGGCTACACCTTC.